Presented here are 5 T cell receptor beta chains from one specimen sequenced in a study of cytomegalovirus exposure and HLA in healthy donors. 13 Jbeta primers and 60 Vbeta primers were used for the PCR. Here immunoSEQ multiplex PCR was the method, and the copy in TCRdb shows in-frame clones only, minus some. Found here are under 200,000 clones, approximately 85% of them singletons; the top ten hold about 9.3%. Sequencing input: PBMCs. The receptors stem from a man aged 18 to 30 in good health and CMV-seropositive.

The chain uses TRBV7-2 and TRBJ2-5; perhaps TRBD1 as D (6 bases). The J call may not be correct, given that the DNA end is closer to TRBJ2-7. This CDR3 spans 14 amino acids. Germline-derived CDR1 and CDR2 are SGHTA and FQGNSA. The CDR3 region has the DNA TGTGCCAGCAGTTCCAACAGGGCGGCCTACGAGCAGTACTTC. Residues: CASSSNRAAYEQYF.

The chain combines TRBV29-1 with TRBJ2-1; D ambiguous. Trimming stripped 5 bases from V and 4 bases from J, with 9 bases between. CDR1 is SQVTM, CDR2 ANQGSEA, per germline. This CDR3 region has 12 residues. DNA of the CDR3: TGCAGCGTTACCCCCAGGTACAATGAGCAGTTCTTC. This encodes CSVTPRYNEQFF.

V gene TRBV18 combines with J gene TRBJ1-1; possible D gene TRBD1, 5 bases. CDR1 and CDR2 from the germline V gene are KGHSH and LQKENI. The CDR3 has 11 residues. V was pared by 4 bases and J by 8 bases, with 8 bases between. The DNA for the CDR3 is TGTGCCAGCTCACTGGGGCTAGAAGCTTTCTTT. Translated, it gives CASSLGLEAFF.

V is TRBV5-1 and J is TRBJ2-7, with TRBD1 matching over 10 bases. This CDR3 region has 17 residues. The V gene's germline CDR1 is SGHRS and CDR2 YFSETQ. Losses at the gene ends were 6 bases for V and 3 bases for J; bases not matched to a gene: 15. The CDR3 DNA reads TGCGCCAGCACACAACGCACCGCCGGGACAGGGGTCTACGAGCAGTACTTC. Its translation: CASTQRTAGTGVYEQYF.

The rearrangement uses TRBV18 and TRBJ2-3, with D perhaps TRBD2 (6 bases). V dropped 0 bases and J dropped 4 bases, with 14 bases sitting between them. Per the germline V gene, CDR1 is KGHSH and CDR2 is LQKENI. The CDR3 contains 16 residues. The CDR3 sequence is CASSPPGGSYSDTQYF. The CDR3 DNA follows: TGTGCCAGCTCACCACCGGGGGGTTCATATTCAGATACGCAGTATTTT. Full variable domain (rest looked up from reference TRBV18 and TRBJ2-3): NAGVMQNPRHLVRRRGQEARLRCSPMKGHSHVYWYRQLPEEGLKFMVYLQKENIIDESGMPKERFSAEFPKEGPSILRIQQVVRGDSAAYFCASSPPGGSYSDTQYFGPGTRLTVL.